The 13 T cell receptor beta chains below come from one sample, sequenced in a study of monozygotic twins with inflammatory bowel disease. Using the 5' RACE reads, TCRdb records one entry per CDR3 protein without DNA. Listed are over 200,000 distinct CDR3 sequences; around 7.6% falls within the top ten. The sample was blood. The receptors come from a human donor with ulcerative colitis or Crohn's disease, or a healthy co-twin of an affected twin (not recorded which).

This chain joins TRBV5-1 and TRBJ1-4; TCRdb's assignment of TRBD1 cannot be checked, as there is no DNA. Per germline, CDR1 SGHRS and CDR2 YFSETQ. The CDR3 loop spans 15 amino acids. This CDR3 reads CASSLQGNLGEKLFF.

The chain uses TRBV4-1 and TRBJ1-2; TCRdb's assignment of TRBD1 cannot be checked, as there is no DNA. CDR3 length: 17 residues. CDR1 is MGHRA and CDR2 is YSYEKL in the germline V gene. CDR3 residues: CASSQEFPGQGNYGYTF.

The CDR3 spells CASSLVGLAGFSYEQYF. The chain couples TRBV7-2 to TRBJ2-7; the TCRdb D gene call, TRBD2, has no DNA to confirm it. The germline gives CDR1 SGHTA, CDR2 FQGNSA. This CDR3 region has 17 residues.

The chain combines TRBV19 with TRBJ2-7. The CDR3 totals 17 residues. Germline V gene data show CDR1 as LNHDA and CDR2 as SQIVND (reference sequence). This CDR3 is CASSHLFERDVKSEQYF.

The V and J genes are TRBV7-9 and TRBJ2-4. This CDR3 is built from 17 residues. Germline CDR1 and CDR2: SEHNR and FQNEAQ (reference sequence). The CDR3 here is CASSSIPELLAKNIQYF.

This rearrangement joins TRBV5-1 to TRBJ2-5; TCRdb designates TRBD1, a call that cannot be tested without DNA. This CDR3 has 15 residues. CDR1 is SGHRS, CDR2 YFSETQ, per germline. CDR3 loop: CASSLHPHREETQYF. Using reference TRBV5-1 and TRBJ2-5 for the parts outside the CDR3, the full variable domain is KAGVTQTPRYLIKTRGQQVTLSCSPISGHRSVSWYQQTPGQGLQFLFEYFSETQRNKGNFPGRFSGRQFSNSRSEMNVSTLELGDSALYLCASSLHPHREETQYFGPGTRLLVL.

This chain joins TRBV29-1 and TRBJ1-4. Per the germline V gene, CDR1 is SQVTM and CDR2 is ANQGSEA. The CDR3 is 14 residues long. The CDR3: CSVVDPTTNEKLFF.

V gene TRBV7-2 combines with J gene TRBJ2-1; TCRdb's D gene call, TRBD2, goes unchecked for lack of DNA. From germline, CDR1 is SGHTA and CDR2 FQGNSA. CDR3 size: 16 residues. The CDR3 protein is CASSLSGRAVYNEQFF.

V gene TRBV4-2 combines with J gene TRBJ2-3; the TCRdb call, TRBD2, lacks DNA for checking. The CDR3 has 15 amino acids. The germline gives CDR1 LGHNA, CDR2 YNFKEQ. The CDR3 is CASSPAGSVTDTQYF.

CDR3 region: CASSLEALGHEQYF. This chain joins TRBV5-1 and TRBJ2-7; TCRdb proposes TRBD2, but this gene call is untestable without DNA. The CDR3 is 14 amino acids. CDR1 is SGHRS and CDR2 is YFSETQ in the germline V gene.

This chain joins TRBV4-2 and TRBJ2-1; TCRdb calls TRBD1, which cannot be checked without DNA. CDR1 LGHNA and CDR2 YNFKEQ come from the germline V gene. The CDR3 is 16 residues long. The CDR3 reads CASSRGLAVSYNEQFF.

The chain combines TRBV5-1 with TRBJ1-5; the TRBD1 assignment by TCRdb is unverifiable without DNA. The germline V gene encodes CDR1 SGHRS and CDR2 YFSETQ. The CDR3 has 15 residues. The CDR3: CASSPGDRADQPQHF.

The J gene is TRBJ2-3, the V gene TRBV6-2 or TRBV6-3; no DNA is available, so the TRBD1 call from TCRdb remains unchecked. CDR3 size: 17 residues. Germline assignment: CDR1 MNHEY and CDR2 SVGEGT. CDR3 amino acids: CASPPSPGTVGTDTQYF.